The clone carrying this T cell receptor (beta chain) was picked up a small number of times. The antigen is not known. Unique molecular identifiers were used in preparing the TCRbeta library. A single record per CDR3 protein comes from TCRdb applying MiXCR to the PCR reads. Of 550,000 to 800,000 distinct CDR3 sequences in the sample, about an eighth are singletons; the top ten hold approximately 0.8%. The data were obtained in a study of T-cell reconstitution after alpha-beta-depleted transplantation in children. Findings of the study overall: At around two months after transplant, the alpha-beta T cells were reportedly derived from several hundred expanded clones that came from non-depleted graft cells. One year after transplant, T-cell counts and diversity came mostly from newly produced T cells. Some patients' high day-60 TCRbeta diversity was attributed to recipient cells surviving conditioning.

CDR1 LGHDT and CDR2 YNNKEL come from the germline V gene (reference sequence). This CDR3 has 15 residues. Trimming pared 1 base from V and 4 bases from J, leaving 12 bases between. The sequenced sample was PBMCs, obtained before TCRalphabeta/CD19-depleted stem cell transplant. The genes are TRBV3-1 and TRBJ2-3; no firm D call. The receptor's source is a girl aged 2 to 9 with congenital amegakaryocytic thrombocytopenia, due to receive a stem cell transplant. DNA of the CDR3: TGTGCCAGCAGCCAAGCGTACCGAGGAGCAGATACGCAGTATTTT. Protein sequence: CASSQAYRGADTQYF.